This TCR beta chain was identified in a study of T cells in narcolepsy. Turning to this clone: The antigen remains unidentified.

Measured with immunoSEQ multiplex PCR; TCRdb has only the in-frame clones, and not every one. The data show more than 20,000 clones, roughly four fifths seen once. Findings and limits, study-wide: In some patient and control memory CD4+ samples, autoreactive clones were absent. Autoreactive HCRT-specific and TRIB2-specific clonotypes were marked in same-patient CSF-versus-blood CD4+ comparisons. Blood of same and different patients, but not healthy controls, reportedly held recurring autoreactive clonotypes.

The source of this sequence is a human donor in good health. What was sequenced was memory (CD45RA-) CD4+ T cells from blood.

The CDR3 sequence is CSATRGHEQYF. The CDR3 DNA sequence: TGCAGCGCGACACGTGGACACGAGCAGTACTTC. V and J are TRBV29-1 and TRBJ2-7; D remains ambiguous. Germline CDR1 SQVTM, CDR2 ANQGSEA. Between the trimmed V and J ends, which lost 7 bases and 5 bases, there was a span of 12 bases. This CDR3 spans 11 amino acids.